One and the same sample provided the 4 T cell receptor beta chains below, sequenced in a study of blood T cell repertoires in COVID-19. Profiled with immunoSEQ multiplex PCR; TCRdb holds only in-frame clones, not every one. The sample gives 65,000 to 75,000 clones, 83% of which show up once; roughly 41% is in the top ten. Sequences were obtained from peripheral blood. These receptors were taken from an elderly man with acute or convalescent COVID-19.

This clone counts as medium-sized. In DNA, the CDR3 is TGTGCCAGCAGCCAAGATCAGGGGGCGATTGAAAAACTGTTTTTT. It is translated as CASSQDQGAIEKLFF. The chain couples TRBV4-2 to TRBJ1-4, with TRBD1 identical over 8 bases. From germline, CDR1 is LGHNA and CDR2 YNFKEQ. V was clipped by 0 bases and J by 7 bases; unmatched bases: 4. CDR3 length equals 15 residues.

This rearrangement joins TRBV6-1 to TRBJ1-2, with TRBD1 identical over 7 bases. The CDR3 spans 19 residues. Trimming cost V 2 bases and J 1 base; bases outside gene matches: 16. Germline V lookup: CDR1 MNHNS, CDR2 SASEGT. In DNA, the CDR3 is TGTGCCAGCAGTGAAAATCATATCTACAGGGGACGTGGTAACTATGGCTACACCTTC. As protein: CASSENHIYRGRGNYGYTF.

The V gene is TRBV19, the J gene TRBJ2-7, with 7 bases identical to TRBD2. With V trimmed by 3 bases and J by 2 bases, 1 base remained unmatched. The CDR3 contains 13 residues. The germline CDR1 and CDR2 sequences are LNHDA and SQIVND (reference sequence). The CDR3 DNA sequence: TGTGCCAGTAGTATGCGGGAGACCTACGAGCAGTACTTC. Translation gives CASSMRETYEQYF.

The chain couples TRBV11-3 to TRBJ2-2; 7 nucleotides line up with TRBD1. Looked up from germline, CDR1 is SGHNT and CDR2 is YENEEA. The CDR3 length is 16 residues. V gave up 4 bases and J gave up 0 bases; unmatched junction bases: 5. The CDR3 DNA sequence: TGTGCCAGCAGCTCCGCAGGGGGACCGAACACCGGGGAGCTGTTTTTT. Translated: CASSSAGGPNTGELFF.